Listed here is a single T cell receptor (beta chain). The CDR3 runs to 13 residues. Trimming removed 4 bases from V and 5 bases from J, with 8 bases in between. Germline V gene lookup returns CDR1 KGHDR and CDR2 SFDVKD. This entry is derived from a study of Ad26.COV2.S vaccination and SARS-CoV-2 variants. The treatment was: 15 to 20 received Ad26.COV2.S at low or high dose, single or two shots; five or six received placebo; per-sample allocation not given. The samples date from day 63 after the first vaccine or placebo injection. Vaccination employed an Ad26 vector expressing the Wuhan-strain SARS-CoV-2 spike. Assay used: immunoSEQ multiplex PCR; TCRdb lists only in-frame clones, some missing. The sample records 400,000 to 450,000 clones, about nine tenths being singletons.

The V and J genes are TRBV24-1 and TRBJ1-5; D perhaps matches TRBD1 (5 bases). The receptor was isolated from a person between 18 and 60 years old who received the Ad26.COV2.S COVID-19 vaccine or a placebo. Sequencing used peripheral blood, obtained in a trial of Ad26.COV2.S vaccine versus placebo. CDR3 sequence: CATSDREYQPQHF. CDR3 DNA sequence: TGTGCCACCAGTGACAGGGAATATCAGCCCCAGCATTTT.